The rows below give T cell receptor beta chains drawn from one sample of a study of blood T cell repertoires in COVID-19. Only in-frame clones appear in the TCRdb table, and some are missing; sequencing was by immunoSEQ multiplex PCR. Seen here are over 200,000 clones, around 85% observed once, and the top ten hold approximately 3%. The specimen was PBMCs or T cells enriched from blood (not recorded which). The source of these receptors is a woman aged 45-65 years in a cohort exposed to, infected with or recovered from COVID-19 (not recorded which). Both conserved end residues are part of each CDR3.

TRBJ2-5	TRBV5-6	CASSLVIGGLQETQYF
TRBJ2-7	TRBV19	CASSRQGYNEQYF
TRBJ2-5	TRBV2	CASSRAPGLETQYF
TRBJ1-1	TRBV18	CASSPGGIEKGEAFF
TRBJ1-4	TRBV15	CATSREQGVEEKLFF
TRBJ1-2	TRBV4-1	CASSSRGVKGPGYTF
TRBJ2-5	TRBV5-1	CASSTIGGETQYF
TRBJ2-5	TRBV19	CASRSLAGNQETQYF
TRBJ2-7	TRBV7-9	CASSLAGAYEQYF
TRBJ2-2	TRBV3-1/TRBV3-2	CASSPLAGGMGTGTGELFF
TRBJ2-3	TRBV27	CASSIPGLAGGPDTQYF
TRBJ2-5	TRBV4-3	CASSLRGQGQETQYF
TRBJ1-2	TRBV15	CATSTGAGYTF
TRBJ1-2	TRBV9	CASSPRQGPYYGYTF
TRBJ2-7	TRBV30	CAWTNRARFGEQYF
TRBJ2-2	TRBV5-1	CASSPRGRGPFSSGELFF
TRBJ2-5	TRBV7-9	CASRDAGSPQETQYF
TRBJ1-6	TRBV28	CASSTGTGNSPLHF
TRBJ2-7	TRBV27	CASSLGLNSYEQYF
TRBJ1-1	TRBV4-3	CASSQVFWGHNNTEAFF
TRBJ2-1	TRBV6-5	CASSYSFAIVGNEQFF
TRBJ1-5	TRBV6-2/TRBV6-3	CASSDDRGLNQPQHF
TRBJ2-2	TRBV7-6	CASSPRTGANGELFF
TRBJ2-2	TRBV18	CASSPYGGTNTGELFF
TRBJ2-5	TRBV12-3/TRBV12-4	CASSEGETQYF
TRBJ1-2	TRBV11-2	CASSFNTGDNGYTF
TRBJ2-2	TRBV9	CASKQGPNTGELFF
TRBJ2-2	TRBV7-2	CASTQVSTQSTGELFF
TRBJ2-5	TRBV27	CASSWTGRRLPSGETQYF
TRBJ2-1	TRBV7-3	CASSPSSGGAEQFF
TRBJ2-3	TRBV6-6	CASSLAGGSSSTDTQYF
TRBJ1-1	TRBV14	CASSQAGRGRVTEAFF
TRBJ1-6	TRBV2	CAGHRVIDSPLHF
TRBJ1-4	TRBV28	CASSSFDRATNEKLFF
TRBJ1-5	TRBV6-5	CASSRTLLSNQPQHF
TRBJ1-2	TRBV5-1	CASRGQSLYGYTF
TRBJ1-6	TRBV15	CATSRDLGGGWPLHF
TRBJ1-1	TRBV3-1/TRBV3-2	CASSQGNGIRETEAFF
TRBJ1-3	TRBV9	CASSPTSGGTSGNTIYF
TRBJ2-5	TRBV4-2	CASSQDFGRGGGETQYF
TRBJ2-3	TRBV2	CASRETYTDTQYF
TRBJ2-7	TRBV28	CASSPHYVQRATYEQYF
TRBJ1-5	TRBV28	CASSPNRGSNQPQHF
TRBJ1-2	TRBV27	CASSTGHPGLKVNYGYTF
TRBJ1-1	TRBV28	CASKVGNRVTEAFF
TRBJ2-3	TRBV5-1	CASSLVSSGGAFLYF
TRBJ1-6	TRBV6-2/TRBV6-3	CASSFVQGNSPLHF
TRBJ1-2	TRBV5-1	CASSLSRRGANYGYTF
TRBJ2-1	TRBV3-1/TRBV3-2	CASSQRLAGGTYNEQFF
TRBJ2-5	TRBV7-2	CASSFGGRETQYF
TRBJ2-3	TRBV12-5	CASGPGGPTDTQYF
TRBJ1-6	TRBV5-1	CASSLSSYNSPLHF
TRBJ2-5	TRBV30	CAWTGGTVRETQYF
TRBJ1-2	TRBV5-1	CASSLGGSYGYTF
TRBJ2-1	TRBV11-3	CASSLEGGVRNEQFF